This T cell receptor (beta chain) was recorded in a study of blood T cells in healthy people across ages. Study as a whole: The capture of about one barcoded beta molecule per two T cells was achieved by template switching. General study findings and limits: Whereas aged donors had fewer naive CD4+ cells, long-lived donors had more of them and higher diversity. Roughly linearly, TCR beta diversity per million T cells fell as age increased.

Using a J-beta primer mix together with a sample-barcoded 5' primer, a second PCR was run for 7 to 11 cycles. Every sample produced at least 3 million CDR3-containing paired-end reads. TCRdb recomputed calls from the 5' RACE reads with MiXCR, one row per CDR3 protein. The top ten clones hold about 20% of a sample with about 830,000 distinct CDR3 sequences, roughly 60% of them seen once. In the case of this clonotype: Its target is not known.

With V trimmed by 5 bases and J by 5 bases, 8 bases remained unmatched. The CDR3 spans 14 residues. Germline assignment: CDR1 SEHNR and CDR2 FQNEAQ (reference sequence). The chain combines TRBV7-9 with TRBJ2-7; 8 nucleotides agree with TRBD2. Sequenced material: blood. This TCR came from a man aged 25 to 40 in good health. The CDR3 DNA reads TGTGCCAGCAGCGACGGTGACGGGGGGGACGAGCAGTACTTC. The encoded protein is CASSDGDGGDEQYF.